The sequence of this T cell receptor (beta chain) was determined in a study of PD-1 blockade in classical Hodgkin lymphoma. CDR3 length: 15 residues. V lost 5 bases and J 4 bases, leaving 17 bases between the germline ends. Germline values: CDR1 SGHTA, CDR2 FQGNSA. Documented time point: cycle 4 day 1 (C4D1), after 6 weeks of nivolumab. In every patient, relapse followed autologous stem cell transplantation, while exposure to brentuximab vedotin differed. Here immunoSEQ multiplex PCR was the method, and the copy in TCRdb shows in-frame clones only, minus some. The sample holds several thousand clones, about 64% seen once.

The clonotype was recovered from a human donor with classical Hodgkin lymphoma. This rearrangement joins TRBV7-2 to TRBJ2-5; D is tentatively TRBD1 or TRBD2 (6 bases each). Sequences were derived from peripheral blood mononuclear cells (PBMCs), sampled before the fourth cycle of nivolumab. CDR3 coding DNA: TGTGCCAGCAGCCTCCGCGGGACATTAGGAGAGACCCAGTACTTC. Translated: CASSLRGTLGETQYF. Using reference TRBV7-2 and TRBJ2-5 for the parts outside the CDR3, the full variable domain is GAGVSQSPSNKVTEKGKDVELRCDPISGHTALYWYRQSLGQGLEFLIYFQGNSAPDKSGLPSDRFSAERTGGSVSTLTIQRTQQEDSAVYLCASSLRGTLGETQYFGPGTRLLVL.